A selection of T cell receptor beta chains follows, all from one sample in a study of T-cell reconstitution after alpha-beta-depleted transplantation in children. TCRdb reanalysed the PCR reads using MiXCR and keeps one entry per CDR3 protein. This table holds about 980,000 distinct CDR3 sequences, 25% to 35% found once. The material sequenced was PBMCs, mostly from graft donor cells, taken 360 days after TCRalphabeta/CD19-depleted stem cell transplant. Every receptor here comes from a boy under three years old who had a stem cell transplant for SCID, so the T cells may come from the graft donor. The CDR3 runs from the conserved cysteine through the conserved F or W. A D gene is named only where the DNA matches it firmly. Some rows mark clone size as missing; the rest say once, few, many or name a class of expanded clone.

j_gene | abundance | d_gene | v_gene | CDR3nt | CDR3aa
TRBJ2-7 | few | NA | TRBV20-1 | TGCAGTGCCAAAGGGGATCCTACCTCCTACGAGCAGTACTTC | CSAKGDPTSYEQYF
TRBJ2-7 | NA | TRBD2 | TRBV12-3/TRBV12-4 | TGTGCCAGCAGTCTAAGCGGGGGGGCTTCTATTGAGCAGTACTTC | CASSLSGGASIEQYF
TRBJ2-7 | few | NA | TRBV20-1 | TGCAGTGCTCCGGCAGGCCCAGCCTACGAGCAGTACTTC | CSAPAGPAYEQYF
TRBJ2-1 | NA | TRBD2 | TRBV6-1 | TGTGCCAGCAGTGAATACGAGGGAGGGGATGAGCAGTTCTTC | CASSEYEGGDEQFF
TRBJ2-7 | many | NA | TRBV12-3/TRBV12-4 | TGTGCCAGCAGTTTGAGACAGGCCTACGAGCAGTACTTC | CASSLRQAYEQYF
TRBJ2-1 | NA | NA | TRBV7-6 | TGTGCCAGCAGCTCGATCCTTGGCGGGCCCTACAATGAGCAGTTCTTC | CASSSILGGPYNEQFF
TRBJ2-3 | NA | TRBD2 | TRBV27 | TGTGCCAGCAGTCGTCCACTAGCGGGGGGCCCAGATACGCAGTATTTT | CASSRPLAGGPDTQYF
TRBJ2-5 | NA | TRBD1 | TRBV29-1 | TGCAGCGTTGATAGGACAGGCCTGAGCGGGACCCAGTACTTC | CSVDRTGLSGTQYF
TRBJ2-5 | few | TRBD2 | TRBV7-2 | TGTGCCAGCAGCTTAGGGTCCGCGGGGGGGCCTCAAGAGACCCAGTACTTC | CASSLGSAGGPQETQYF
TRBJ2-7 | few | NA | TRBV28 | TGTGCCAGCACTCGGCGTGGAGGGGGCAGGTCCTACGAGCAGTACTTC | CASTRRGGGRSYEQYF
TRBJ1-6 | NA | NA | TRBV21-1 | TGTGCCAGCAGCCGCGAAATCGGGACAGGGGGGATGAGCTCCTATAATTCACCCCTCCACTTT | CASSREIGTGGMSSYNSPLHF
TRBJ2-4 | few | NA | TRBV29-1 | TGCAGCGCCGCGGAACTAGCCAAAAACATTCAGTACTTC | CSAAELAKNIQYF
TRBJ2-2 | NA | TRBD1 | TRBV7-3 | TGTGCCAGCAGCCCACGACAGGGGGCGGTCGGGGAGCTGTTTTTT | CASSPRQGAVGELFF
TRBJ2-7 | NA | NA | TRBV4-1 | TGCGCCAGCAGCCCGGCCGGGGGCAGGGTCGACTACGAGCAGTACTTC | CASSPAGGRVDYEQYF
TRBJ2-1 | many | TRBD1 | TRBV24-1 | TGTGCCACCAGTGATCCCGGACAGGTATACAATGAGCAGTTCTTC | CATSDPGQVYNEQFF
TRBJ2-3 | NA | NA | TRBV24-1 | TGTGCCACCAGTGATTCTCCACCCTTTTCTACGCAGTATTTT | CATSDSPPFSTQYF
TRBJ2-7 | NA | NA | TRBV6-1 | TGTGCCAGCAGTGAAGCACAAAGGGTCTACGAGCAGTACTTC | CASSEAQRVYEQYF
TRBJ2-7 | NA | NA | TRBV20-1 | TGCAGTGCTCATTACAGGGGAGGGAACTACGAGCAGTACTTC | CSAHYRGGNYEQYF
TRBJ2-5 | NA | NA | TRBV11-2 | TGTGCCAGCAGCTCCTTGGTGGGGAAAGAGACCCAGTACTTC | CASSSLVGKETQYF
TRBJ1-1 | NA | NA | TRBV29-1 | TGCAGCGCCGGACTTATGAACACTGAAGCTTTCTTT | CSAGLMNTEAFF
TRBJ1-2 | NA | NA | TRBV29-1 | TGCAGCGTTGCGGGTTATCCCTATGGCTACACCTTC | CSVAGYPYGYTF
TRBJ1-4 | few | TRBD1 | TRBV20-1 | TGCAGTGCTCGACAGGGGGGGGAAAAACTGTTTTTT | CSARQGGEKLFF
TRBJ2-1 | many | NA | TRBV9 | TGTGCCAGCAGTCGAACAGGGTCCTCCTACAATGAGCAGTTCTTC | CASSRTGSSYNEQFF
TRBJ2-2 | NA | TRBD1 | TRBV20-1 | TGCAGTGCTCGAGAAGTTACAGGGGGGAACACCGGGGAGCTGTTTTTT | CSAREVTGGNTGELFF
TRBJ1-1 | NA | TRBD1 | TRBV6-1 | TGTGCCAGCAGACCATCCGGGACAGGGGGCACTGAAGCTTTCTTT | CASRPSGTGGTEAFF
TRBJ2-3 | NA | TRBD2 | TRBV2 | TGTGCCAGCAGTGGACTAGCGGTCGCCCGGGGTACGCAGTATTTT | CASSGLAVARGTQYF